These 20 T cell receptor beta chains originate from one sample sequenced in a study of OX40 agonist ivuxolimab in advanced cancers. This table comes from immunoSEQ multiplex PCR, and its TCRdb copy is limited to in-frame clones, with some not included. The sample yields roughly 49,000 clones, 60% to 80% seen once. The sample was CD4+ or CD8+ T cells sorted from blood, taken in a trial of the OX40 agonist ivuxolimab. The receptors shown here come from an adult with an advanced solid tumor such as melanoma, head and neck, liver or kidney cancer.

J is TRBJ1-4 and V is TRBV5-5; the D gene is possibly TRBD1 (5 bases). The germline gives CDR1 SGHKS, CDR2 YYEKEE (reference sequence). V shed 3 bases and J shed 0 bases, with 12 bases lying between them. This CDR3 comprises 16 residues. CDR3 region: CASSWAGSATNEKLFF. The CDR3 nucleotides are TGTGCCAGCAGCTGGGCAGGGTCGGCAACTAATGAAAAACTGTTTTTT. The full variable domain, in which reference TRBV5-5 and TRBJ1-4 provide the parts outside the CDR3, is DAGVTQSPTHLIKTRGQQVTLRCSPISGHKSVSWYQQVLGQGPQFIFQYYEKEERGRGNFPDRFSARQFPNYSSELNVNALLLGDSALYLCASSWAGSATNEKLFFGSGTQLSVL.

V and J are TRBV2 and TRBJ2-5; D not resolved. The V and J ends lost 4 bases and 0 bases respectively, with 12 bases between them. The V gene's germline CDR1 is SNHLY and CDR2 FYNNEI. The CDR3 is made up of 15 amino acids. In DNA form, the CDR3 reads TGTGCCAGCAGTGCAACGGCGATGTACCAAGAGACCCAGTACTTC. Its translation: CASSATAMYQETQYF.

This CDR3 reads CASSLQGGGQETQYF. The CDR3 DNA reads as TGTGCCAGCAGCTTACAGGGAGGGGGGCAAGAGACCCAGTACTTC. The J gene is TRBJ2-5, the V gene TRBV7-2, with D possibly matching TRBD2 (7 bases). Germline V gene sequence: CDR1 SGHTA, CDR2 FQGNSA. The CDR3 is made up of 15 amino acids. V dropped 2 bases and J dropped 2 bases, with 12 bases sitting between them.

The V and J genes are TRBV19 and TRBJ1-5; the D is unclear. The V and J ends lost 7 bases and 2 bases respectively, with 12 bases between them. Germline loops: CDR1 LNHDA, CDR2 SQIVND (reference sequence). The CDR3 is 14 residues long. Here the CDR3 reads CASTGGAGNQPQHF. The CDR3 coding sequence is TGTGCCAGTACCGGTGGCGCTGGCAATCAGCCCCAGCATTTT.

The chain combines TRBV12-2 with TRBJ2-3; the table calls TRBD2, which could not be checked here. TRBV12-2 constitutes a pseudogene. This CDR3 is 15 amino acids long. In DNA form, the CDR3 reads TGTGCAAGTCGCTCACGGACGGTAGCGGGAGATACGCAGTATTTT. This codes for CASRSRTVAGDTQYF.

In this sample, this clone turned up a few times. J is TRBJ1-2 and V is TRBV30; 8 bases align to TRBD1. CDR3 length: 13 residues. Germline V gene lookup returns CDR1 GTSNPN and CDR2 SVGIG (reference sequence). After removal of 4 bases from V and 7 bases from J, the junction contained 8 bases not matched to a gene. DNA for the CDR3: TGTGCCTGGAACCGGGACAGGATGGGTGGCTACACCTTC. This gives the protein CAWNRDRMGGYTF.

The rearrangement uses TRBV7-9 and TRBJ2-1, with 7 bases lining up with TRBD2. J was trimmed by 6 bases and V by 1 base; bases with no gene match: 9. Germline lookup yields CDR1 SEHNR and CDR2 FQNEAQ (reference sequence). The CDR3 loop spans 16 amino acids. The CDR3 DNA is TGTGCCAGCAGCTTAGTCTCAGTGACTAGCTTCAATGAGCAGTTCTTC. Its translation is CASSLVSVTSFNEQFF.

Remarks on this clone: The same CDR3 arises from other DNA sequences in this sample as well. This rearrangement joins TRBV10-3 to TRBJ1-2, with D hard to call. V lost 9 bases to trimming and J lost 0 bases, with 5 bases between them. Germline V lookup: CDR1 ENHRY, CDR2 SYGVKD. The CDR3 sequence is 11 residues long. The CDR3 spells CAITSNYGYTF. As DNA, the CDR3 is TGTGCCATAACCTCTAACTATGGCTACACCTTC.

Here the CDR3 reads CASSPQGRGLFF. Here the CDR3 DNA reads TGTGCCAGCAGTCCACAGGGCCGCGGACTGTTTTTT. This chain connects TRBV6-5 to TRBJ1-4; D is possibly TRBD1 (6 bases). Germline V lookup: CDR1 MNHEY, CDR2 SVGAGI. This CDR3 comprises 12 residues. Trimming shortened V by 5 bases and J by 13 bases, and 14 bases separated the two germline ends.

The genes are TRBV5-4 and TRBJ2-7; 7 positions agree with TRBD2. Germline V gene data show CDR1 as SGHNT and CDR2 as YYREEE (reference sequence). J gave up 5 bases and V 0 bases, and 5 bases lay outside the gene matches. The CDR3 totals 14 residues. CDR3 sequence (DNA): TGTGCCAGCAGCTTGGCCCAGGGAGGGAACGAGCAGTACTTC. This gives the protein CASSLAQGGNEQYF.

In nucleotides, the CDR3 is TGCGCCAGCAGCAAGGGGACAGCAACTAATGAAAAACTGTTTTTT. Encoded protein: CASSKGTATNEKLFF. V usage is TRBV5-1 and J usage is TRBJ1-4, with TRBD1 identical over 7 bases. The CDR3 is 15 amino acids. Germline lookup yields CDR1 SGHRS and CDR2 YFSETQ. With 4 bases clipped from V and 0 bases from J, the junction kept 3 bases outside the gene matches.

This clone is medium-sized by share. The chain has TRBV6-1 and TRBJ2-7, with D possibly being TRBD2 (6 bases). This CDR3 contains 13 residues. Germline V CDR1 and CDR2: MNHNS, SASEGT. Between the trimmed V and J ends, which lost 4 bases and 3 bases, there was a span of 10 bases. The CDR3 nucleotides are TGTGCCAGCAGTGTTGGAGGGAGCTACGAGCAGTACTTC. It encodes CASSVGGSYEQYF.

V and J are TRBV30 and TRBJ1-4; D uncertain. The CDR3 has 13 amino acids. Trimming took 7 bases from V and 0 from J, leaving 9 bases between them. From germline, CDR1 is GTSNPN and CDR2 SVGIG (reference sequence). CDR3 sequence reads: CASSGTTNEKLFF. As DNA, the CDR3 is TGTGCCTCCTCCGGGACAACTAATGAAAAACTGTTTTTT.

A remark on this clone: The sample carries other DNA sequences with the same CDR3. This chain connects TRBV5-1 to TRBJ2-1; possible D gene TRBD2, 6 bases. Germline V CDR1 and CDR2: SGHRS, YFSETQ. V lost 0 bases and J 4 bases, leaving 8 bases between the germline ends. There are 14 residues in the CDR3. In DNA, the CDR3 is TGCGCCAGCAGCTTGGGGGACTTATACAATGAGCAGTTCTTC. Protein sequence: CASSLGDLYNEQFF.

The chain's CDR3 is CASNLWTGGSNEQYF. The CDR3 DNA is TGTGCCAGCAACCTTTGGACAGGGGGCTCGAACGAGCAGTACTTC. V usage is TRBV5-6 and J usage is TRBJ2-7; 11 nucleotides line up with TRBD1. Trimming removed 6 bases from V and 5 bases from J; junction bases left unmatched: 10. CDR1 and CDR2 (germline): SGHDT, YYEEEE. CDR3 length: 15 amino acids.

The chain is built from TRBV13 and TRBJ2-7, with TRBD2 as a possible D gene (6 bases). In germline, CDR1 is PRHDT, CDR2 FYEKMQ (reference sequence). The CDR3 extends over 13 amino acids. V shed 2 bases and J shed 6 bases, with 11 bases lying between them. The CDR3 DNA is TGTGCCAGCAGCTTACGGAGGGCAGGCGAGCAGTACTTC. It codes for CASSLRRAGEQYF.

The CDR3 loop is CASSFSGTGAYEQYF. CDR3 DNA: TGTGCCAGCAGTTTTTCCGGGACAGGGGCCTACGAGCAGTACTTC. The rearrangement links TRBV27 to TRBJ2-7; 10 bases are shared with TRBD1. Germline V gives CDR1 MNHEY, CDR2 SMNVEV (reference sequence). The V gene end was trimmed by 3 bases and the J gene end by 2 bases; junction bases not matched to a gene: 4. This CDR3 has 15 residues.

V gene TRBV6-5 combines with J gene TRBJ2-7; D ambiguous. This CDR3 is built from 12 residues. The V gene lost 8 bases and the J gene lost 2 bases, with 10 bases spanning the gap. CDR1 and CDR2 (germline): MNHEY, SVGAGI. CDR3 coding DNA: TGTGCCAGCGGACGGATTACCTACGAGCAGTACTTC. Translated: CASGRITYEQYF.

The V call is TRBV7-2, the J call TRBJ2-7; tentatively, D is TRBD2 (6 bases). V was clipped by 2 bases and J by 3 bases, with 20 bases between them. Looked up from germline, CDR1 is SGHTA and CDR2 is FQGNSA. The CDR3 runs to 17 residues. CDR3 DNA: TGTGCCAGCAGCTTAATCCCGATTGGCGGGACCGGCTACGAGCAGTACTTC. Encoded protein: CASSLIPIGGTGYEQYF.

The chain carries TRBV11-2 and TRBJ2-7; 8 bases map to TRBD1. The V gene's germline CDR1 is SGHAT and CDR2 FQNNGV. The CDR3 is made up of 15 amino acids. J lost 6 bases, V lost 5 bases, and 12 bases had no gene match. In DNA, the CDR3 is TGTGCCAGCAGCCTCCTGGGGGGCAGGGGGCCCGAGCAGTACTTC. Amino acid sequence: CASSLLGGRGPEQYF.